Presented here are 24 T cell receptor beta chains from one specimen sequenced in a study of somatic mutations in cytotoxic T cells in rheumatoid arthritis. Sequencing used immunoSEQ multiplex PCR; TCRdb keeps in-frame clones, though not all of them. The top ten hold about 10% of the sample, which has fewer than 20,000 clones, around 80% seen once. Sequenced: CD8+ T cells sorted from blood. The receptors stem from an adult with rheumatoid arthritis.

This clone was counted once. CDR3 sequence (DNA): TGTGCCAGCATGCCGGGAGCTCTGACGGACACTGAAGCTTTCTTT. Amino acids: CASMPGALTDTEAFF. The V gene is TRBV6-1, the J gene TRBJ1-1; D unresolved. V lost 7 bases and J lost 3, with 18 bases in between. Germline V lookup: CDR1 MNHNS, CDR2 SASEGT. The length of the CDR3 is 15 residues.

This chain connects TRBV5-5 to TRBJ2-7; possible D gene TRBD1, 5 bases. Germline-derived CDR1 and CDR2 are SGHKS and YYEKEE (reference sequence). Trimming took off 1 base at V and 2 bases at J, with 7 bases between the two ends. This CDR3 contains 13 residues. The DNA for the CDR3 is TGTGCCAGCAGCTTGCAGGGAACCTACGAGCAGTACTTC. It translates to CASSLQGTYEQYF.

This sequence joins TRBV27 and TRBJ1-5; D perhaps matches TRBD1 (5 bases). Germline lookup yields CDR1 MNHEY and CDR2 SMNVEV (reference sequence). Trimming cost V 6 bases and J 7 bases, with 13 bases left between them. The CDR3 is 13 amino acids. The CDR3 DNA reads as TGTGCCAGCAGACCCCCGGGGGGACAGCCCCAGCATTTT. Translating it yields CASRPPGGQPQHF.

The chain carries TRBV7-6 and TRBJ1-1, with D perhaps matching TRBD1 (5 bases). Germline V CDR1 and CDR2: SGHVS, FNYEAQ. The CDR3 loop spans 12 amino acids. Trimming pared 10 bases from V and 7 bases from J, leaving 16 bases between. The CDR3 region is CATIPPGGEAFF. Here the CDR3 DNA reads TGTGCCACCATCCCGCCGGGGGGTGAAGCTTTCTTT.

This chain joins TRBV9 and TRBJ1-5, with 10 bases matching TRBD1. Germline V gene data show CDR1 as SGDLS and CDR2 as YYNGEE. This CDR3 is built from 16 residues. J was trimmed by 7 bases and V by 3 bases; bases with no gene match: 10. CDR3 bases: TGTGCCAGCAGCGCCGGGACAGGGGCTACAGGGCAGCCCCAGCATTTT. Residues: CASSAGTGATGQPQHF.

The chain couples TRBV28 to TRBJ2-1; 7 bases fit TRBD2. The V segment lost 5 bases and the J segment 9 bases; nucleotides outside the gene matches: 13. This CDR3 region has 15 residues. Germline V gene sequence: CDR1 MDHEN, CDR2 SYDVKM. CDR3 bases: TGTGCCAGCAGTCTCGGGACTACTATAGTAAGTGAGCAGTTCTTC. Amino acid sequence: CASSLGTTIVSEQFF.

The chain recombines TRBV11-3 with TRBJ2-7, with D unclear. The CDR3 is 16 residues long. CDR1 SGHNT and CDR2 YENEEA come from the germline V gene. V was trimmed by 2 bases and J by 3 bases, leaving 17 bases between them. The CDR3, as DNA: TGTGCCAGCAGCTTAAGGTCCCGGGCCCTGAACTACGAGCAGTACTTC. It encodes CASSLRSRALNYEQYF.

This CDR3 reads CASSQDLWGYDEQYF. The CDR3 nucleotides are TGCGCCAGCAGCCAAGATCTATGGGGTTACGACGAGCAGTACTTC. This rearrangement joins TRBV4-3 to TRBJ2-7; D remains unclear. Trimming removed 0 bases from V and 5 bases from J, with 14 bases in between. This CDR3 region has 15 residues. The V gene's germline CDR1 is LGHNA and CDR2 YSLEER.

The V call is TRBV14, the J call TRBJ2-7; 8 bases align to TRBD1. Germline loops: CDR1 SGHDN, CDR2 FVKESK. V was clipped by 3 bases and J by 7 bases; unmatched bases: 5. This CDR3 region has 13 residues. CDR3 sequence reads: CASSHSTGGEQYF. CDR3 nucleotides: TGTGCCAGCAGCCACTCAACAGGGGGTGAGCAGTACTTC.

The rearrangement uses TRBV5-1 and TRBJ2-1; 11 bases match TRBD2. Germline CDR1 is SGHRS and CDR2 is YFSETQ. The junction had 5 bases not matched to a gene; V was cut back by 4 bases and J by 8 bases. CDR3 length equals 14 residues. In DNA form, the CDR3 reads TGCGCCAGCAGCCTGACTAGCGGGGTCGATGAGCAGTTCTTC. This sequence encodes CASSLTSGVDEQFF.

The sample holds a few counts of this clone. The chain is built from TRBV5-4 and TRBJ1-2; 9 bases align to TRBD1. Germline loops: CDR1 SGHNT, CDR2 YYREEE (reference sequence). The J segment lost 3 bases and the V segment lost 4 bases, leaving 10 bases of the junction unmatched. The CDR3 totals 16 residues. The CDR3 DNA is TGTGCCAGCAGCCCTGGGACAGGGACCCTGGACTATGGCTACACCTTC. It specifies CASSPGTGTLDYGYTF.

V usage is TRBV10-3 and J usage is TRBJ2-5; the D gene could be TRBD1 or TRBD2 (6 bases each). V lost 4 bases and J lost 1, with 22 bases in between. CDR1 is ENHRY, CDR2 SYGVKD, per germline. The CDR3 extends over 18 amino acids. CDR3 amino acids: CAISAEGGTDFIQETQYF. CDR3 sequence (DNA): TGTGCCATCAGTGCAGAGGGGGGCACGGACTTTATCCAAGAGACCCAGTACTTC.

In nucleotides, the CDR3 is TGTGCCAGCAGCTCAAGGACAGGGCTCAATTCACCCCTCCACTTT. Its translation: CASSSRTGLNSPLHF. V usage is TRBV14 and J usage is TRBJ1-6; TRBD1 matches at 8 bases. Trimming took 5 bases from V and 7 from J; bases not matched to a gene: 7. Germline CDR1 reads SGHDN; CDR2 reads FVKESK. The CDR3 length is 15 residues.

As to this clone: The identical CDR3 is also encoded by other nucleotide sequences in the sample. DNA of the CDR3: TGTGCCAGCAGTCCGGGGACAGGGGGCAATGGCTACACCTTC. Translated, it gives CASSPGTGGNGYTF. The genes are TRBV27 and TRBJ1-2, with 12 bases matching TRBD1. Germline V lookup: CDR1 MNHEY, CDR2 SMNVEV (reference sequence). This CDR3 is 14 amino acids long. V was pared by 5 bases and J by 6 bases, with 4 bases of the junction left unmatched.

This clone has a single count. The chain couples TRBV27 to TRBJ2-7; 7 bases map to TRBD2. Unmatched junction bases numbered 13, after V lost 8 bases and J lost 3 bases. In germline, CDR1 is MNHEY, CDR2 SMNVEV (reference sequence). The CDR3 extends over 15 amino acids. DNA of the CDR3: TGTGCCAGCTCCCAGAAGGGACTACCACACTACGAGCAGTACTTC. Amino acids: CASSQKGLPHYEQYF.

The gene calls are TRBV11-2 and TRBJ1-4, with 10 bases that match TRBD1. CDR1 and CDR2 from the germline V gene are SGHAT and FQNNGV. V was clipped by 0 bases and J by 0 bases; unmatched bases: 4. The CDR3 totals 18 residues. CDR3 sequence: CASSLDWGTGATNEKLFF. CDR3 in DNA: TGTGCCAGCAGCTTAGATTGGGGGACAGGGGCAACTAATGAAAAACTGTTTTTT. The full variable domain, completed using reference TRBV11-2 and TRBJ1-4, is EAGVAQSPRYKIIEKRQSVAFWCNPISGHATLYWYQQILGQGPKLLIQFQNNGVVDDSQLPKDRFSAERLKGVDSTLKIQPAKLEDSAVYLCASSLDWGTGATNEKLFFGSGTQLSVL.

V is TRBV9 and J is TRBJ2-7, with 7 bases fitting TRBD2. CDR1 SGDLS and CDR2 YYNGEE come from the germline V gene. The ends lost 4 bases at V and 5 bases at J; junction bases unmatched: 12. This CDR3 comprises 15 residues. The CDR3 loop reads CASSPQGREFNEQYF. CDR3 nucleotides: TGTGCCAGCAGCCCCCAAGGGAGGGAGTTCAACGAGCAGTACTTC. Supplemented by reference TRBV9 and TRBJ2-7, the full variable domain reads DSGVTQTPKHLITATGQRVTLRCSPRSGDLSVYWYQQSLDQGLQFLIQYYNGEERAKGNILERFSAQQFPDLHSELNLSSLELGDSALYFCASSPQGREFNEQYFGPGTRLTVT.

This clone was seen a few times. The rearrangement links TRBV7-9 to TRBJ2-7; 9 positions agree with TRBD2. This CDR3 comprises 14 residues. Germline lookup yields CDR1 SEHNR and CDR2 FQNEAQ (reference sequence). Trimming removed 6 bases from V and 3 bases from J; junction bases left unmatched: 6. The CDR3 DNA is TGTGCCAGCAGTCTAGGTAGCGGGGGCTACGAGCAGTACTTC. This sequence encodes CASSLGSGGYEQYF. The variable domain in full, completed from reference TRBV7-9 and TRBJ2-7, reads DTGVSQNPRHKITKRGQNVTFRCDPISEHNRLYWYRQTLGQGPEFLTYFQNEAQLEKSRLLSDRFSAERPKGSFSTLEIQRTEQGDSAMYLCASSLGSGGYEQYFGPGTRLTVT.

The chain is built from TRBV7-9 and TRBJ2-3, with TRBD2 matching 7 bases. CDR3 size: 15 residues. Trimming at V came to 5 bases and at J to 0 bases, leaving 5 bases not matched to a gene. CDR1 is SEHNR, CDR2 FQNEAQ, per germline (reference sequence). CDR3 sequence reads: CASSAPSGSTDTQYF. The CDR3 region has the DNA TGTGCCAGCAGCGCGCCTAGCGGCAGCACAGATACGCAGTATTTT.

V and J are TRBV4-3 and TRBJ2-7; TRBD1 agrees at 7 bases. Germline CDR1 is LGHNA and CDR2 is YSLEER. The length of the CDR3 is 14 residues. V lost 5 bases to trimming and J lost 1 base; unmatched junction nucleotides: 5. Here the CDR3 reads CASSTGTVSYEQYF. Here the CDR3 DNA reads TGCGCCAGCAGCACCGGGACAGTATCCTACGAGCAGTACTTC.

This chain links TRBV6-4 with TRBJ2-3; maybe TRBD2 (6 bases). The CDR3 is 14 residues long. V was cut by 3 bases and J by 2 bases, with 9 bases left in between. Germline V gene lookup returns CDR1 MRHNA and CDR2 SNTAGT. The CDR3 loop is CASSEASDTDTQYF. DNA for the CDR3: TGTGCCAGCAGTGAGGCTAGCGACACAGATACGCAGTATTTT.

The V call is TRBV25-1, the J call TRBJ2-7; 7 positions agree with TRBD1. CDR1 is MGHDK, CDR2 SYGVNS, per germline. J was trimmed by 7 bases and V by 1 base; bases with no gene match: 16. This CDR3 is built from 17 residues. CDR3 amino acids: CASSESGTVPVGLEQYF. In DNA, the CDR3 is TGTGCCAGCAGTGAATCCGGGACAGTTCCAGTGGGCCTTGAGCAGTACTTC.

The chain employs TRBV27 and TRBJ1-2, with a weak D call TRBD1 (5 bases). The CDR3 runs 18 residues. The germline V gene has CDR1 MNHEY and CDR2 SMNVEV (reference sequence). V lost 6 bases to trimming and J lost 1 base, with 24 bases between them. This CDR3 reads CASSRGGAAELFNYGYTF. In nucleotides, the CDR3 is TGTGCCAGCAGCCGGGGGGGTGCGGCGGAACTATTTAACTATGGCTACACCTTC.

V is TRBV7-9 and J is TRBJ2-1; D is unresolved. Germline CDR1 is SEHNR and CDR2 is FQNEAQ (reference sequence). Trimming removed 1 base from V and 0 bases from J, with 16 bases in between. The CDR3 has 18 amino acids. The CDR3 spells CASSLGRIDPSSYNEQFF. In nucleotides, the CDR3 is TGTGCCAGCAGCTTAGGCAGGATTGACCCGAGCTCCTACAATGAGCAGTTCTTC.